This passage covers 32 T cell receptor beta chains from one sample sequenced in a study of blood T cell repertoires in COVID-19. Sequencing used immunoSEQ multiplex PCR; TCRdb keeps in-frame clones, though not all of them. The sample lists 95,000 to 150,000 clones; approximately 85% were seen once. The sample consisted of peripheral blood. The receptors here all came from a man aged 25-45 years with COVID-19, enrolled during active disease.

This chain joins TRBV3-1 (or the pseudogene TRBV3-2) and TRBJ2-1; 10 bases agree with TRBD2. Per germline, CDR1 LGHDT and CDR2 YNNKEL (reference sequence). The CDR3 is made up of 17 amino acids. After removal of 4 bases from V and 7 bases from J, the junction contained 13 bases not matched to a gene. CDR3 region: CASSRVLSGRAGNEQFF. Written as DNA, the CDR3 is TGTGCCAGCAGCCGCGTCTTGAGCGGGAGGGCCGGTAATGAGCAGTTCTTC.

The genes are TRBV4-1 and TRBJ1-2, with D possibly being TRBD1 (6 bases). CDR3 length: 15 residues. V gave up 0 bases and J gave up 3 bases, with 11 bases separating them. CDR1 is MGHRA, CDR2 YSYEKL, per germline. The DNA of the CDR3 is TGCGCCAGCAGCCAAGATCACAGGGATTACTATGGCTACACCTTC. Translating gives CASSQDHRDYYGYTF.

This chain uses TRBV5-8 with TRBJ2-7, with a possible D match to TRBD1 (5 bases). This CDR3 has 14 residues. Between the trimmed V and J ends, which lost 2 bases and 2 bases, there was a span of 11 bases. CDR1 is SGHTS and CDR2 is YDEGEE in the germline V gene. CDR3 sequence reads: CASSLDSSTYEQYF. CDR3 nucleotide sequence: TGTGCCAGCAGCTTAGACAGTTCGACCTACGAGCAGTACTTC. Full variable domain (remainder filled in from reference TRBV5-8 and TRBJ2-7): EAGVTQSPTHLIKTRGQQATLRCSPISGHTSVYWYQQALGLGLQFLLWYDEGEERNRGNFPPRFSGRQFPNYSSELNVNALELEDSALYLCASSLDSSTYEQYFGPGTRLTVT.

The rearrangement uses TRBV11-3 and TRBJ2-1; 8 nucleotides agree with TRBD1. V lost 5 bases to trimming and J lost 5 bases; unmatched junction nucleotides: 17. The CDR3 runs 18 residues. Germline V gene sequence: CDR1 SGHNT, CDR2 YENEEA. CDR3 nucleotide sequence: TGTGCCAGCAGCGCCGCCCGATCCCAGGGGGCGGTGAACAATGAGCAGTTCTTC. As protein: CASSAARSQGAVNNEQFF. The full variable domain, in which reference TRBV11-3 and TRBJ2-1 provide the parts outside the CDR3, is EAGVVQSPRYKIIEKKQPVAFWCNPISGHNTLYWYLQNLGQGPELLIRYENEEAVDDSQLPKDRFSAERLKGVDSTLKIQPAELGDSAVYLCASSAARSQGAVNNEQFFGPGTRLTVL.

This chain joins TRBV5-1 and TRBJ1-5; 7 nucleotides agree with TRBD1. With 4 bases clipped from V and 7 bases from J, the junction kept 17 bases outside the gene matches. CDR3 length: 17 residues. CDR1 and CDR2 (germline): SGHRS, YFSETQ. In nucleotides, the CDR3 is TGCGCCAGCAGCCCGGACGGGACAGTGTTTTCGGGACAGCCCCAGCATTTT. Translating gives CASSPDGTVFSGQPQHF.

The chain uses TRBV9 and TRBJ2-3, with a tentative D call TRBD2 (5 bases). This CDR3 has 13 residues. Germline V gives CDR1 SGDLS, CDR2 YYNGEE. Deletions cut 3 bases from V and 6 bases from J, with 11 bases between. Written as DNA, the CDR3 is TGTGCCAGCAGCGCCCCCGGGAAGGATACGCAGTATTTT. This gives the protein CASSAPGKDTQYF. Full variable domain (rest looked up from reference TRBV9 and TRBJ2-3): DSGVTQTPKHLITATGQRVTLRCSPRSGDLSVYWYQQSLDQGLQFLIQYYNGEERAKGNILERFSAQQFPDLHSELNLSSLELGDSALYFCASSAPGKDTQYFGPGTRLTVL.

The rearrangement uses TRBV25-1 and TRBJ2-2, with 9 positions matching TRBD2. This CDR3 is built from 15 residues. V lost 4 bases to trimming and J lost 4 bases; unmatched junction nucleotides: 4. Germline-derived CDR1 and CDR2 are MGHDK and SYGVNS. CDR3 bases: TGTGCCAGCAGTGGGGGCGGGAGGGCCACCGGGGAGCTGTTTTTT. Its protein is CASSGGGRATGELFF.

V is TRBV7-3 and J is TRBJ2-5; 7 bases are a match to TRBD2. CDR1 SGHTA and CDR2 FQGTGA come from the germline V gene. The CDR3 loop spans 16 amino acids. Trimming took 5 bases from V and 5 from J; bases not matched to a gene: 14. The CDR3 DNA follows: TGTGCCAGCAGCCCTCACCCAGCGGGAATTACGGAGACCCAGTACTTC. Translating gives CASSPHPAGITETQYF.

The V gene is TRBV27, the J gene TRBJ2-1; 9 bases map to TRBD2. Germline CDR1 MNHEY, CDR2 SMNVEV (reference sequence). The CDR3 is 15 residues long. With V trimmed by 7 bases and J by 6 bases, 10 bases remained unmatched. For the CDR3, the DNA is TGTGCCAGCACCCAAGCGGGGGGCAGATCCAATGAGCAGTTCTTC. This encodes CASTQAGGRSNEQFF.

This clone was counted a single time. The chain links TRBV27 to TRBJ1-4; TRBD1 matches 7 bases. Looked up from germline, CDR1 is MNHEY and CDR2 is SMNVEV (reference sequence). The CDR3 runs 15 residues. After removal of 5 bases from V and 9 bases from J, the junction contained 12 bases not matched to a gene. DNA of the CDR3: TGTGCCAGCAGTCCTCCAGGGGGTTTCACCAAAAAACTGTTTTTT. Protein product: CASSPPGGFTKKLFF. Full variable domain (remainder filled in from reference TRBV27 and TRBJ1-4): EAQVTQNPRYLITVTGKKLTVTCSQNMNHEYMSWYRQDPGLGLRQIYYSMNVEVTDKGDVPEGYKVSRKEKRNFPLILESPSPNQTSLYFCASSPPGGFTKKLFFGSGTQLSVL.

The chain links TRBV13 to TRBJ2-7; D not resolved. The CDR3 consists of 12 residues. Germline V CDR1 and CDR2: PRHDT, FYEKMQ (reference sequence). V shed 2 bases and J shed 4 bases, with 6 bases lying between them. As DNA, the CDR3 is TGTGCCAGCAGCTTACGTAATTACGAGCAGTACTTC. This translates into CASSLRNYEQYF.

This clone was seen many times. V gene TRBV11-3 combines with J gene TRBJ2-7; D is possibly TRBD1 (5 bases). Trimming took off 2 bases at V and 3 bases at J, with 11 bases between the two ends. Germline CDR1 SGHNT, CDR2 YENEEA. This CDR3 is built from 14 residues. Here the CDR3 DNA reads TGTGCCAGCAGCTTATTTTCAGACAGCTACGAGCAGTACTTC. It encodes CASSLFSDSYEQYF.

This clone was detected ten times or more. This sequence joins TRBV11-3 and TRBJ1-4, with D tentatively TRBD1 (5 bases). CDR3 size: 13 residues. V was pared by 7 bases and J by 7 bases, with 13 bases between. The germline CDR1 and CDR2 sequences are SGHNT and YENEEA. CDR3 sequence reads: CASKARGSEKLFF. The CDR3 DNA reads TGTGCCAGCAAAGCTAGGGGAAGTGAAAAACTGTTTTTT. Supplemented by reference TRBV11-3 and TRBJ1-4, the full variable domain reads EAGVVQSPRYKIIEKKQPVAFWCNPISGHNTLYWYLQNLGQGPELLIRYENEEAVDDSQLPKDRFSAERLKGVDSTLKIQPAELGDSAVYLCASKARGSEKLFFGSGTQLSVL.

The rearrangement uses TRBV18 and TRBJ2-3, with 14 bases lining up with TRBD2. V lost 6 bases to trimming and J lost 5 bases; unmatched junction nucleotides: 4. Germline V gene lookup returns CDR1 KGHSH and CDR2 LQKENI. This CDR3 is 15 amino acids long. The CDR3 DNA is TGTGCCAGCTCCCCCGGACTAGCGGGAGGAGATACGCAGTATTTT. This codes for CASSPGLAGGDTQYF.

The rearrangement links TRBV30 to TRBJ2-3; TRBD1 agrees at 7 bases. Per germline, CDR1 GTSNPN and CDR2 SVGIG (reference sequence). CDR3 length equals 16 residues. With V trimmed by 5 bases and J by 1 base, 12 bases remained unmatched. DNA of the CDR3: TGTGCCTGGGGCCACGACGACAGGGCGGGCACAGATACGCAGTATTTT. It specifies CAWGHDDRAGTDTQYF.

The rearrangement joins TRBV29-1 to TRBJ1-2; a possible D gene is TRBD1 (5 bases). Germline CDR1 and CDR2: SQVTM and ANQGSEA. CDR3 length: 12 amino acids. V was cut by 5 bases and J by 7 bases, with 14 bases left in between. CDR3 loop: CSVLRLGLGYTF. The CDR3 DNA reads as TGCAGCGTTCTCCGCCTGGGACTTGGCTACACCTTC.

The chain carries TRBV4-3 and TRBJ1-1; TRBD1 matches 10 bases. The CDR3 is 17 residues long. Germline V lookup: CDR1 LGHNA, CDR2 YSLEER. V lost 3 bases and J lost 4; bases outside the gene matches: 11. In DNA form, the CDR3 reads TGCGCCAGCAGCCAGCCAAGCTCCGGGACAGGGGTCACTGAAGCTTTCTTT. Its protein product is CASSQPSSGTGVTEAFF.

This clone was counted a single time. The chain is built from TRBV7-9 and TRBJ2-2; possible D gene TRBD1, 5 bases. The ends were cut back, 1 base at V and 5 bases at J, with 8 bases in the middle. CDR3 length: 14 amino acids. CDR1 and CDR2 from the germline V gene are SEHNR and FQNEAQ (reference sequence). In DNA form, the CDR3 reads TGTGCCAGCAGCTTAGTCTCAGGGACCGGGGAGCTGTTTTTT. Translating gives CASSLVSGTGELFF.

The chain couples TRBV2 to TRBJ2-3; 9 nucleotides agree with TRBD2. The CDR3 consists of 17 residues. Unmatched junction bases numbered 13, after V lost 4 bases and J lost 5 bases. The germline V gene has CDR1 SNHLY and CDR2 FYNNEI. Written as DNA, the CDR3 is TGTGCCAGCAGTGGTTTAGCGGGGGCGCGGGAGGGAGATACGCAGTATTTT. Its translation is CASSGLAGAREGDTQYF.

The CDR3 DNA sequence: TGTGCCAGCAGCCAGTTGGACAGGAACTACGAGCAGTACTTC. This gives the protein CASSQLDRNYEQYF. The chain couples TRBV14 to TRBJ2-7, with 7 bases identical to TRBD1. This CDR3 has 14 residues. The V gene's germline CDR1 is SGHDN and CDR2 FVKESK. V was clipped by 3 bases and J by 3 bases; unmatched bases: 5.

This chain connects TRBV9 to TRBJ1-2; the D gene is possibly TRBD1 (5 bases). CDR1 is SGDLS, CDR2 YYNGEE, per germline. The CDR3 has 15 residues. Trimming pared 3 bases from V and 0 bases from J, leaving 12 bases between. The CDR3 protein is CASSATGGANYGYTF. CDR3 nucleotides: TGTGCCAGCAGCGCAACTGGGGGGGCTAACTATGGCTACACCTTC.

This clone was detected only once. The CDR3 nucleotides are TGTGCCAGCAGCCTGGACCCGGGACTTGAAGCTTTCTTT. Encoded protein: CASSLDPGLEAFF. The V call is TRBV6-2 or TRBV6-3, the J call TRBJ1-1; D might be TRBD1 (5 bases). The CDR3 is 13 amino acids. Per germline, CDR1 MNHEY and CDR2 SVGEGT. The ends were cut back, 6 bases at V and 7 bases at J, with 15 bases in the middle.

The chain couples TRBV28 to TRBJ1-4, with D unresolved. This CDR3 contains 15 residues. V shed 7 bases and J shed 7 bases, with 19 bases lying between them. Germline V lookup: CDR1 MDHEN, CDR2 SYDVKM. CDR3: CASTPPEGSVEKLFF. In DNA form, the CDR3 reads TGTGCCAGCACCCCCCCCGAGGGATCGGTTGAAAAACTGTTTTTT.

V usage is TRBV6-1 and J usage is TRBJ2-1; 9 bases line up with TRBD2. The ends lost 1 base at V and 8 bases at J; junction bases unmatched: 6. Germline values: CDR1 MNHNS, CDR2 SASEGT. The CDR3 sequence is 15 residues long. CDR3 DNA sequence: TGTGCCAGCAGTGAAGGAGCGGGAGGCCGGGATGAGCAGTTCTTC. Protein product: CASSEGAGGRDEQFF.

This chain joins TRBV5-1 and TRBJ2-3; 9 nucleotides agree with TRBD1. The trim removed 2 bases at V and 4 bases at J, leaving 5 bases unmatched. CDR1 and CDR2 from the germline V gene are SGHRS and YFSETQ. This CDR3 region has 15 residues. In DNA form, the CDR3 reads TGCGCCAGCAGCTTAGCCGGACAGGGGTCAGATACGCAGTATTTT. It encodes CASSLAGQGSDTQYF.

The rearrangement uses TRBV19 and TRBJ1-2; 8 bases match TRBD1. V was pared by 5 bases and J by 1 base, with 12 bases of the junction left unmatched. The CDR3 extends over 17 amino acids. The germline V gene has CDR1 LNHDA and CDR2 SQIVND (reference sequence). The CDR3 here is CASSRPGGHTFNYGYTF. For the CDR3, the DNA is TGTGCCAGTAGTCGACCAGGGGGCCATACGTTTAACTATGGCTACACCTTC.

The V and J genes are TRBV19 and TRBJ2-7, with D unclear. V shed 2 bases and J shed 2 bases, with 10 bases lying between them. This CDR3 region has 14 residues. Per germline, CDR1 LNHDA and CDR2 SQIVND (reference sequence). The CDR3 region has the DNA TGTGCCAGTAGTATAACGGGTCCAGCCTACGAGCAGTACTTC. This encodes CASSITGPAYEQYF. Variable domain in full (rest from reference TRBV19 and TRBJ2-7): DGGITQSPKYLFRKEGQNVTLSCEQNLNHDAMYWYRQDPGQGLRLIYYSQIVNDFQKGDIAEGYSVSREKKESFPLTVTSAQKNPTAFYLCASSITGPAYEQYFGPGTRLTVT.

J is TRBJ1-6 and V is TRBV19; D unclear. Germline assignment: CDR1 LNHDA and CDR2 SQIVND (reference sequence). This CDR3 spans 15 amino acids. Trimming shortened V by 6 bases and J by 7 bases, and 16 bases separated the two germline ends. CDR3 sequence: CASRRRADGNSPLHF. In nucleotides, the CDR3 is TGTGCCAGTAGAAGGAGGGCGGACGGCAATTCACCCCTCCACTTT.

The chain is built from TRBV28 and TRBJ2-1; tentatively, D is TRBD2 (5 bases). This CDR3 is 15 amino acids long. Germline lookup yields CDR1 MDHEN and CDR2 SYDVKM. V lost 3 bases and J lost 8, with 17 bases in between. The CDR3: CASSFGSRGLDEQFF. CDR3 nucleotide sequence: TGTGCCAGCAGTTTTGGGTCCCGGGGATTGGATGAGCAGTTCTTC.

The rearrangement links TRBV19 to TRBJ1-6; perhaps TRBD1 as D (6 bases). Trimming left V 3 bases short and J 7 bases short, with 13 bases between. The germline V gene has CDR1 LNHDA and CDR2 SQIVND (reference sequence). The CDR3 loop spans 15 amino acids. Written as DNA, the CDR3 is TGTGCCAGTAGTATTTCACAGGGAACCAATTCACCCCTCCACTTT. Protein product: CASSISQGTNSPLHF.

This clone has just one count. The chain couples TRBV9 to TRBJ2-2, with D unresolved. V was clipped by 4 bases and J by 0 bases, with 7 bases between them. The CDR3 spans 14 residues. Germline V gives CDR1 SGDLS, CDR2 YYNGEE. The CDR3 region is CASSLVSNTGELFF. CDR3 bases: TGTGCCAGCAGCCTCGTTTCGAACACCGGGGAGCTGTTTTTT.

This clone was seen a handful of times. V and J are TRBV6-6 and TRBJ2-7, with a tentative D call TRBD1 (6 bases). This CDR3 is built from 14 residues. CDR1 and CDR2 from the germline V gene are MNHNY and SVGAGI (reference sequence). Trimming shortened V by 6 bases and J by 0 bases, and 12 bases separated the two germline ends. The CDR3 bases are TGTGCCAGCAGGTATAACAGGGACTCCTACGAGCAGTACTTC. Translating gives CASRYNRDSYEQYF.